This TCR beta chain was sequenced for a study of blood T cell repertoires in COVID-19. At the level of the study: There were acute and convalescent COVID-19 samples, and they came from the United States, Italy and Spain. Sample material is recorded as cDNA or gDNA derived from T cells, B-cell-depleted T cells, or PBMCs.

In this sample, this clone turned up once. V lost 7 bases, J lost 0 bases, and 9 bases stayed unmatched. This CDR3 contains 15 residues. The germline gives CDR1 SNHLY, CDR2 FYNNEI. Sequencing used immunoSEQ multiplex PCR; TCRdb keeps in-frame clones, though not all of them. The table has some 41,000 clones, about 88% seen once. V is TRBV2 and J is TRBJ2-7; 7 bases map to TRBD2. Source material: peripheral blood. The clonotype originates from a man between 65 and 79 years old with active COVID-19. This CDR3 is CASNRPGGSSYEQYF. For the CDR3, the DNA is TGTGCCAGCAATCGACCGGGGGGAAGCTCCTACGAGCAGTACTTC. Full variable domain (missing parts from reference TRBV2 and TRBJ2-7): EPEVTQTPSHQVTQMGQEVILRCVPISNHLYFYWYRQILGQKVEFLVSFYNNEISEKSEIFDDQFSVERPDGSNFTLKIRSTKLEDSAMYFCASNRPGGSSYEQYFGPGTRLTVT.